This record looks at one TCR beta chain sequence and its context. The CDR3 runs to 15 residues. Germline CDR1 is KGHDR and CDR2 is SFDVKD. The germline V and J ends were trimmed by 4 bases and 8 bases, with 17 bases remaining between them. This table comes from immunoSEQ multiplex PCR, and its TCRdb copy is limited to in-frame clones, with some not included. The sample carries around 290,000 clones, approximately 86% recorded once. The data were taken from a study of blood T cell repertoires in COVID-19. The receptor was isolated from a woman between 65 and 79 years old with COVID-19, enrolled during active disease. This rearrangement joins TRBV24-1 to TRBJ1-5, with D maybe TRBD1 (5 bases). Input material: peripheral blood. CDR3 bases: TGTGCCACCAGTGACACCCAGGGACGGGGGAAGCCCCAGCATTTT. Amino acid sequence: CATSDTQGRGKPQHF.